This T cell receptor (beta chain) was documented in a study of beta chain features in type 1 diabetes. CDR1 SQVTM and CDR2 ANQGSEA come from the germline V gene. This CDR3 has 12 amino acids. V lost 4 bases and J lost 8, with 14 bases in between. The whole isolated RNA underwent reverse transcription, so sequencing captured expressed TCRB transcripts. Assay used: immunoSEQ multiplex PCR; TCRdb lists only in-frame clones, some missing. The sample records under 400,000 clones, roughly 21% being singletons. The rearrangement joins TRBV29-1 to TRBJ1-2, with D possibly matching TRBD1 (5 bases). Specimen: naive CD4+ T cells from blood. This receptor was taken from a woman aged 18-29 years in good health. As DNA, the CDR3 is TGCAGCGTTGGGACACCAACGAGAGGCTACACCTTC. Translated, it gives CSVGTPTRGYTF.